What follows are 30 T cell receptor beta chains derived from one specimen sequenced in a study of T cell responses to AZD1222 COVID-19 vaccine. Data came from immunoSEQ multiplex PCR; TCRdb stores just in-frame clones and leaves some out. The sample records about 200,000 clones, roughly nine tenths being singletons. The input for sequencing was peripheral blood, taken 28 days after the second dose of the MenACWY control vaccine. The receptors originated from an adult who received the MenACWY meningococcal vaccine as a control.

CDR3 amino acids: CASSPTRPGNTIYF. CDR3 coding DNA: TGTGCCAGCAGCCCGACGCGACCTGGAAACACCATATATTTT. This chain uses TRBV28 with TRBJ1-3; the D is unclear. Germline values: CDR1 MDHEN, CDR2 SYDVKM. V was trimmed by 6 bases and J by 2 bases, leaving 11 bases between them. The CDR3 runs 14 residues.

The chain has TRBV9 and TRBJ1-1, with D uncertain. The CDR3 has 12 amino acids. With 3 bases removed from V and 3 bases from J, the gap between germline ends came to 6 bases. Germline V CDR1 and CDR2: SGDLS, YYNGEE. The CDR3 DNA reads TGTGCCAGCAGCGGTAGGGACACTGAAGCTTTCTTT. It codes for CASSGRDTEAFF.

This clone was picked up one time. The rearrangement uses TRBV19 and TRBJ1-1, with D possibly matching TRBD1 (5 bases). This CDR3 region has 14 residues. Trimming pared 7 bases from V and 12 bases from J, leaving 24 bases between. Per the germline V gene, CDR1 is LNHDA and CDR2 is SQIVND (reference sequence). The chain's CDR3 is CASTSGGDKMGTFF. The CDR3 DNA is TGTGCCAGTACCTCGGGGGGAGACAAAATGGGAACTTTCTTT.

The rearrangement joins TRBV28 to TRBJ1-1; D is perhaps TRBD1 (6 bases). CDR1 is MDHEN and CDR2 is SYDVKM in the germline V gene. This CDR3 contains 12 residues. V was cut by 3 bases and J by 7 bases, with 9 bases left in between. The CDR3 nucleotides are TGTGCCAGCAGTTTGGGGGACATTGAAGCTTTCTTT. It is translated as CASSLGDIEAFF.

V and J are TRBV28 and TRBJ2-7; D is unresolved. CDR1 is MDHEN, CDR2 SYDVKM, per germline. CDR3 length: 20 amino acids. V was pared by 1 base and J by 3 bases, with 28 bases between. CDR3 bases: TGTGCCAGCAGTTTATCTTTGGTTGGCCAGATTGAATCGATGGGCTACGAGCAGTACTTC. This translates into CASSLSLVGQIESMGYEQYF.

The J gene is TRBJ2-4, the V gene TRBV2; D is possibly TRBD1 (8 bases). The CDR3 totals 14 residues. Germline lookup yields CDR1 SNHLY and CDR2 FYNNEI. V was trimmed by 4 bases and J by 8 bases, leaving 15 bases between them. This chain's CDR3 is CASSVWTGRDIQYF. The CDR3 coding sequence is TGTGCCAGCAGTGTCTGGACAGGGAGGGACATTCAGTACTTC.

This clone was recorded only once. The chain has TRBV25-1 and TRBJ2-1; D is perhaps TRBD2 (6 bases). This CDR3 spans 13 amino acids. Germline-derived CDR1 and CDR2 are MGHDK and SYGVNS. V was cut by 3 bases and J by 10 bases, with 13 bases left in between. This CDR3 is CASSESGYREQFF. CDR3 DNA: TGTGCCAGCAGTGAGAGCGGGTATAGGGAGCAGTTCTTC.

V is TRBV30 and J is TRBJ1-5, with TRBD1 as a possible D gene (5 bases). Germline V gene sequence: CDR1 GTSNPN, CDR2 SVGIG (reference sequence). CDR3 length: 15 residues. Between the trimmed V and J ends, which lost 0 bases and 1 base, there was a span of 10 bases. This chain's CDR3 is CAWSVFGGSNQPQHF. CDR3 nucleotide sequence: TGTGCCTGGAGTGTTTTCGGGGGGAGCAATCAGCCCCAGCATTTT. Complete variable domain (other parts from reference TRBV30 and TRBJ1-5): SQTIHQWPATLVQPVGSPLSLECTVEGTSNPNLYWYRQAAGRGLQLLFYSVGIGQISSEVPQNLSASRPQDRQFILSSKKLLLSDSGFYLCAWSVFGGSNQPQHFGDGTRLSIL.

The chain carries TRBV27 and TRBJ2-1; D remains ambiguous. CDR3 length: 14 amino acids. The V end lost 4 bases, the J end lost 4 bases, and 11 bases lay between the germline ends. CDR1 MNHEY and CDR2 SMNVEV come from the germline V gene (reference sequence). Here the CDR3 DNA reads TGTGCCAGCAGTTCCTATAGTTTTTACAATGAGCAGTTCTTC. This gives the protein CASSSYSFYNEQFF.

The V gene is TRBV3-1 (or the pseudogene TRBV3-2), the J gene TRBJ2-2; 8 positions agree with TRBD2. The CDR3 runs to 17 residues. Trimming at V came to 4 bases and at J to 3 bases, leaving 10 bases not matched to a gene. Germline V gives CDR1 LGHDT, CDR2 YNNKEL (reference sequence). The CDR3 protein is CASSRPSGSQDTGELFF. DNA of the CDR3: TGTGCCAGCAGCCGTCCGAGCGGGAGTCAGGACACCGGGGAGCTGTTTTTT.

The chain couples TRBV18 to TRBJ1-5; D is undetermined. This CDR3 has 15 amino acids. V lost 3 bases and J 4 bases, leaving 13 bases between the germline ends. The germline gives CDR1 KGHSH, CDR2 LQKENI. The CDR3 spells CASSPTEGLNQPQHF. The CDR3 nucleotides read TGTGCCAGCTCACCGACCGAGGGCCTGAATCAGCCCCAGCATTTT. Using reference TRBV18 and TRBJ1-5 for the parts outside the CDR3, the full variable domain is NAGVMQNPRHLVRRRGQEARLRCSPMKGHSHVYWYRQLPEEGLKFMVYLQKENIIDESGMPKERFSAEFPKEGPSILRIQQVVRGDSAAYFCASSPTEGLNQPQHFGDGTRLSIL.

V usage is TRBV18 and J usage is TRBJ2-2; 9 bases line up with TRBD1. Germline trimming cut 6 bases from V and 6 bases from J; bases unmatched to any gene: 8. The CDR3 has 15 amino acids. CDR1 and CDR2 from the germline V gene are KGHSH and LQKENI. The CDR3 loop is CASSQLGQGPGELFF. Here the CDR3 DNA reads TGTGCCAGCTCCCAACTGGGACAGGGTCCCGGGGAGCTGTTTTTT. The whole variable domain, remainder taken from reference TRBV18 and TRBJ2-2, is NAGVMQNPRHLVRRRGQEARLRCSPMKGHSHVYWYRQLPEEGLKFMVYLQKENIIDESGMPKERFSAEFPKEGPSILRIQQVVRGDSAAYFCASSQLGQGPGELFFGEGSRLTVL.

This clone has only a few counts. V is TRBV5-6 and J is TRBJ1-6, with D possibly being TRBD1 (5 bases). Germline assignment: CDR1 SGHDT and CDR2 YYEEEE. The CDR3 has 17 amino acids. V lost 3 bases to trimming and J lost 0 bases, with 13 bases between them. In DNA, the CDR3 is TGTGCCAGCAGCTGGGGACGTGCGGGCTCCTATAATTCACCCCTCCACTTT. Its translation is CASSWGRAGSYNSPLHF.

The CDR3 sequence is CASSDRGGNYGYTF. The CDR3 DNA reads as TGTGCCAGCAGTGATCGGGGGGGGAACTATGGCTACACCTTC. This chain links TRBV6-1 with TRBJ1-2; D is possibly TRBD1 (5 bases). Germline CDR1 reads MNHNS; CDR2 reads SASEGT. This CDR3 spans 14 amino acids. With 3 bases removed from V and 2 bases from J, the gap between germline ends came to 10 bases.

The chain is built from TRBV9 and TRBJ1-6, with TRBD1 matching 7 bases. With V trimmed by 0 bases and J by 2 bases, 2 bases remained unmatched. Germline V gene data show CDR1 as SGDLS and CDR2 as YYNGEE. The CDR3 consists of 16 residues. The CDR3 reads CASSVAGQAYNSPLHF. The CDR3 nucleotides read TGTGCCAGCAGCGTAGCCGGACAGGCCTATAATTCACCCCTCCACTTT.

The chain links TRBV3-1 (or the pseudogene TRBV3-2) to TRBJ2-5; possibly TRBD2 for D (5 bases). The CDR3 spans 15 residues. V lost 6 bases and J lost 2, with 16 bases in between. The V gene's germline CDR1 is LGHDT and CDR2 YNNKEL (reference sequence). CDR3 in DNA: TGTGCCAGCAGACGGGAAGCAATGAAACAAGAGACCCAGTACTTC. This encodes CASRREAMKQETQYF.

V and J are TRBV2 and TRBJ2-7; TRBD1 might be the D (6 bases). Trimming pared 1 base from V and 5 bases from J, leaving 12 bases between. Germline CDR1 SNHLY, CDR2 FYNNEI. This CDR3 has 14 residues. CDR3 protein: CASSEGGQTNEQYF. The CDR3 DNA is TGTGCCAGCAGTGAAGGTGGACAGACCAACGAGCAGTACTTC.

Notes on this clone: Additional DNA sequences in this sample encode the identical CDR3. The gene calls are TRBV12-3 or TRBV12-4 and TRBJ2-7; D unresolved. V was trimmed by 5 bases and J by 4 bases, leaving 9 bases between them. The CDR3 runs to 12 residues. The CDR3: CASSPRRYEQYF. The CDR3 bases are TGTGCCAGCAGTCCCCGACGGTACGAGCAGTACTTC.

This clone was seen a handful of times. The chain is built from TRBV18 and TRBJ2-5; the D is unclear. The CDR3 covers 11 residues. V shed 8 bases and J shed 2 bases, with 6 bases lying between them. CDR1 is KGHSH and CDR2 is LQKENI in the germline V gene. CDR3 residues: CASNIQETQYF. The CDR3 coding sequence is TGTGCCAGCAATATTCAAGAGACCCAGTACTTC.

The rearrangement joins TRBV30 to TRBJ1-3; possible D gene TRBD1, 5 bases. In germline, CDR1 is GTSNPN, CDR2 SVGIG (reference sequence). The CDR3 extends over 13 amino acids. V shed 1 base and J shed 4 bases, with 8 bases lying between them. CDR3 protein: CAWSAGFGNTIYF. CDR3 in DNA: TGTGCCTGGAGTGCAGGGTTCGGAAACACCATATATTTT.

The chain combines TRBV30 with TRBJ1-3; D remains ambiguous. The CDR3 sequence is 13 residues long. The germline V gene encodes CDR1 GTSNPN and CDR2 SVGIG (reference sequence). Between the trimmed V and J ends, which lost 2 bases and 4 bases, there was a span of 9 bases. The CDR3 sequence is CAWSFNLGNTIYF. The CDR3 bases are TGTGCCTGGAGTTTTAACCTCGGAAACACCATATATTTT.

V and J are TRBV7-9 and TRBJ1-5; weak D call: TRBD1 (5 bases). Trimming pared 5 bases from V and 1 base from J, leaving 9 bases between. Per germline, CDR1 SEHNR and CDR2 FQNEAQ (reference sequence). The CDR3 spans 14 residues. CDR3 coding DNA: TGTGCCAGCAGCGTCTCAGGGAGCAATCAGCCCCAGCATTTT. Translation gives CASSVSGSNQPQHF.

This chain links TRBV7-3 with TRBJ2-1; D not certain. The ends were cut back, 1 base at V and 0 bases at J, with 13 bases in the middle. The CDR3 totals 17 residues. Germline values: CDR1 SGHTA, CDR2 FQGTGA. The DNA for the CDR3 is TGTGCCAGCAGCTTAAAGCCGCGGTTTAGCTCCTACAATGAGCAGTTCTTC. This encodes CASSLKPRFSSYNEQFF.

The genes are TRBV24-1 and TRBJ2-3; the D is unclear. CDR1 KGHDR and CDR2 SFDVKD come from the germline V gene. This CDR3 has 15 residues. The germline V and J ends were trimmed by 2 bases and 0 bases, with 8 bases remaining between them. The CDR3 loop reads CATSDSRISTDTQYF. In nucleotides, the CDR3 is TGTGCCACCAGTGATTCACGTATTAGCACAGATACGCAGTATTTT.

The rearrangement links TRBV30 to TRBJ1-1; the match to TRBD1 covers 10 bases. Trimming at V came to 5 bases and at J to 6 bases, leaving 12 bases not matched to a gene. In germline, CDR1 is GTSNPN, CDR2 SVGIG (reference sequence). This CDR3 comprises 15 residues. CDR3 in amino acids: CAWELGTGVRAEAFF. In DNA, the CDR3 is TGTGCCTGGGAACTCGGGACAGGGGTCCGGGCTGAAGCTTTCTTT.

The rearrangement joins TRBV3-1 (or the pseudogene TRBV3-2) to TRBJ1-1; weak D call: TRBD1 (5 bases). CDR1 LGHDT and CDR2 YNNKEL come from the germline V gene (reference sequence). Trimming pared 0 bases from V and 3 bases from J, leaving 14 bases between. The CDR3 has 16 residues. The CDR3 protein is CASSQERGELHTEAFF. CDR3 in DNA: TGTGCCAGCAGCCAAGAAAGGGGAGAATTGCACACTGAAGCTTTCTTT.

This chain links TRBV6-1 with TRBJ1-5; TRBD1 agrees at 10 bases. The CDR3 covers 16 residues. The V gene's germline CDR1 is MNHNS and CDR2 SASEGT. J lost 4 bases, V lost 4 bases, and 7 bases had no gene match. CDR3 in amino acids: CASSASSDRGNQPQHF. The CDR3 DNA reads as TGTGCCAGCAGTGCCTCTTCGGACAGGGGGAATCAGCCCCAGCATTTT.

The chain is built from TRBV15 and TRBJ1-1; 9 bases are shared with TRBD1. Germline trimming cut 3 bases from V and 1 base from J; bases unmatched to any gene: 3. The CDR3 extends over 15 amino acids. In germline, CDR1 is LNHNV, CDR2 YYDKDF (reference sequence). CDR3 nucleotides: TGTGCCACCAGCAGCAAGGACAGGGGGAACACTGAAGCTTTCTTT. Protein product: CATSSKDRGNTEAFF.

The gene calls are TRBV7-2 and TRBJ2-7, with D unresolved. The CDR3 is 12 amino acids. The V end was cut by 0 bases, the J end by 3 bases, with 3 bases between. Per the germline V gene, CDR1 is SGHTA and CDR2 is FQGNSA. CDR3 region: CASSLALYEQYF. The CDR3 DNA sequence: TGTGCCAGCAGCTTAGCGCTCTACGAGCAGTACTTC.

The chain links TRBV5-1 to TRBJ1-1, with 7 bases identical to TRBD1. This CDR3 region has 14 residues. V shed 2 bases, J shed 1 base, and the junction held 2 bases outside the gene matches. Germline V gene data show CDR1 as SGHRS and CDR2 as YFSETQ. CDR3 region: CASSLGGRNTEAFF. CDR3 in DNA: TGCGCCAGCAGCTTAGGGGGCAGGAACACTGAAGCTTTCTTT.